This T cell receptor beta chain was documented in a study of early T cells in non-severe SARS-CoV-2 infection. Study-level background: Unsorted whole blood bulk RNA was sequenced, with unpaired chains. The study, taken as a whole, reports: Matching results from VDJdb favored anti-spike CD8 responses, leaving private and CD4 specificities undetected.

The CDR3 consists of 15 residues. CDR1 and CDR2 (germline): SGHNT, YYREEE (reference sequence). V lost 3 bases, J lost 8 bases, and 18 bases lay in between. Only a few counts were recorded for this clonotype. Its antigen remains unknown. Individually, cDNA molecules had unique molecular identifiers attached to them. TCRdb processed the 5' RACE reads anew with MiXCR; each CDR3 protein has one entry. This sample has roughly 57,000 distinct CDR3 sequences; approximately 12% occur once, and the top ten carry over 2.5%. This rearrangement joins TRBV5-4 to TRBJ2-1; tentative D call: TRBD1 (6 bases). The clonotype originates from an adult who was a healthcare worker with PCR-confirmed SARS-CoV-2 infection or an uninfected control (not recorded which). Sequencing was performed on whole blood, taken at baseline. Here the CDR3 DNA reads TGTGCCAGCAGCTCTGGGGGCCTCTCGGTCGATGAGCAGTTCTTC. Its translation is CASSSGGLSVDEQFF.